This TCR beta chain was recorded in a study of cytotoxic CD8 clonotypes in ibrutinib-treated CLL. This clone occurred a few times. Frozen PBMC stocks contributed approximately 1.9 micrograms of genomic DNA to the TCR beta libraries. The assay was immunoSEQ multiplex PCR, and TCRdb's table has in-frame clones only and misses some. The sample lists some 92,000 clones, more than 70% occurring once. V gave up 0 bases and J gave up 7 bases, with 13 bases separating them. The CDR3 sequence is 13 residues long. Germline V CDR1 and CDR2: SQVTM, ANQGSEA. The chain employs TRBV29-1 and TRBJ2-7; D is uncertain. The source material was PBMCs, sampled after 24 months of ibrutinib treatment. The sequence derives from a human donor with chronic lymphocytic leukemia. CDR3 region: CSVEENFSLEQYF. In DNA form, the CDR3 reads TGCAGCGTTGAAGAGAATTTCTCCTTGGAGCAGTACTTC.